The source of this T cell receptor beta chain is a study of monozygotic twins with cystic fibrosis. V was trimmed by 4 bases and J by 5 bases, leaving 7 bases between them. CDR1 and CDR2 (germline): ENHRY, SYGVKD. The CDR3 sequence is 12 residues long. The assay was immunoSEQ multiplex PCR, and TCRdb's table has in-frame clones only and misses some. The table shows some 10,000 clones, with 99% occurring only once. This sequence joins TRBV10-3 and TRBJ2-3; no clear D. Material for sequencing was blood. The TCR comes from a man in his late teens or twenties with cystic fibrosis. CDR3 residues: CAISATEDTQYF. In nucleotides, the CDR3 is TGTGCCATCAGTGCCACGGAAGATACGCAGTATTTT.